The count of the clone carrying this T cell receptor beta chain is one. The data stem from a study of CD8 T cells in Susac syndrome. Reverse transcription of roughly 0.45 to 1 ug RNA used random hexamers. The authors amplified TCR beta CDR3 across 54 Vbeta and 13 Jbeta using immunoSEQ multiplex PCR. One entry per CDR3 protein results from TCRdb running MiXCR on the immunoSEQ multiplex PCR reads. The sample holds 150,000 to 200,000 distinct CDR3 sequences, about 94% seen once. The CD8+ and CD4+ T cells were isolated magnetically using a negative isolation approach, whereas the TEMRA cells were enriched by FACS. Germline V lookup: CDR1 LGHDT, CDR2 YNNKEL (reference sequence). The CDR3 runs 18 residues. Between the trimmed V and J ends, which lost 0 bases and 0 bases, there was a span of 14 bases.

The source of this sequence is a human donor in good health. V is TRBV3-1 and J is TRBJ2-2, with D tentatively TRBD2 (6 bases). The sample comprised CD4+ T cells from PBMCs. DNA for the CDR3: TGTGCCAGCAGCCAAGACCCCTGGAGGGGCTCGAACACCGGGGAGCTGTTTTTT. Protein sequence: CASSQDPWRGSNTGELFF.